Following are 10 T cell receptor beta chains from one sample sequenced in a study of CD8 T cells in ankylosing spondylitis. TCRdb called the 5' RACE reads again in MiXCR, with one record for every CDR3 protein. The sample lists about 540,000 distinct CDR3 sequences, approximately 11% occurring once. General study points: A TCR beta motif of under ten highly homologous variants appeared characteristic of ankylosing spondylitis blood.

Their antigens remain unidentified. Sequences were obtained from blood, either unsorted or a sorted T cell fraction (not recorded which). These receptors came from a male donor with ankylosing spondylitis.

This clonotype was recorded at least ten times. The genes are TRBV15 and TRBJ1-2, with a tentative D call TRBD1 (5 bases). Germline V gene lookup returns CDR1 LNHNV and CDR2 YYDKDF (reference sequence). V lost 0 bases, J lost 7 bases, and 15 bases lay in between. The CDR3 is 15 residues long. CDR3 loop: CATSRDPGKEGGYTF. Here the CDR3 DNA reads TGTGCCACCAGCAGAGATCCAGGGAAGGAAGGTGGCTACACCTTC.

The chain employs TRBV20-1 and TRBJ2-4; 8 bases map to TRBD2. Germline CDR1 reads DFQATT; CDR2 reads SNEGSKA (reference sequence). The CDR3 has 19 amino acids. V lost 1 base, J lost 0 bases, and 14 bases stayed unmatched. The CDR3 is CSARAFHTRGGKAKNIQYF. CDR3 nucleotides: TGCAGTGCTAGAGCGTTCCACACCCGGGGGGGGAAAGCCAAAAACATTCAGTACTTC.

This clonotype appeared a few times. This rearrangement joins TRBV6-2 or TRBV6-3 to TRBJ2-3, with a tentative D call TRBD1 (6 bases). The germline gives CDR1 MNHEY, CDR2 SVGEGT. The CDR3 length is 17 residues. Trimming shortened V by 6 bases and J by 3 bases, and 22 bases separated the two germline ends. CDR3: CASSPPPGHSLTDTQYF. The CDR3 coding sequence is TGTGCCAGCAGCCCCCCCCCGGGACATTCGTTAACAGATACGCAGTATTTT.

This chain uses TRBV2 with TRBJ2-7; TRBD1 might be the D (6 bases). In germline, CDR1 is SNHLY, CDR2 FYNNEI. Trimming pared 9 bases from V and 4 bases from J, leaving 16 bases between. This CDR3 spans 13 amino acids. The CDR3 DNA reads as TGTGCCAGAAAACCAGGTCAGGGGTACGAGCAGTACTTC. Translating it yields CARKPGQGYEQYF.

The chain combines TRBV12-3 or TRBV12-4 with TRBJ1-4, with D tentatively TRBD1 (6 bases). V lost 8 bases to trimming and J lost 3 bases, with 16 bases between them. The CDR3 runs to 15 residues. CDR3 protein: CASGPHRASNEKLFF. CDR3 nucleotides: TGTGCCAGCGGCCCACACAGGGCGTCTAATGAAAAACTGTTTTTT.

In regard to this clonotype: A read error may account for a junction end that differs from germline. The V and J genes are TRBV6-5 and TRBJ2-1; D is uncertain. The germline V gene has CDR1 MNHEY and CDR2 SVGAGI. This CDR3 is 12 amino acids long. CDR3 coding DNA: TGTGCCAGCATGGGTCCCGGGCTGGCGGTTGTCTTC. Translation: CASMGPGLAVVF.

The V and J genes are TRBV9 and TRBJ1-2, with D maybe TRBD1 (5 bases). The germline V gene encodes CDR1 SGDLS and CDR2 YYNGEE. CDR3 length equals 13 residues. V was shortened by 4 bases and J by 8 bases, with 15 bases between the two germline ends. Here the CDR3 reads CASSPWEGRGYTF. The CDR3 DNA follows: TGTGCCAGCAGCCCTTGGGAGGGACGAGGCTACACCTTC.

A few counts support this clonotype. V gene TRBV12-3 or TRBV12-4 combines with J gene TRBJ2-1; 7 bases agree with TRBD1. The CDR3 is 13 amino acids. Trimming at V came to 11 bases and at J to 8 bases, leaving 12 bases not matched to a gene. DNA of the CDR3: TGTGCCGGAGGCCAAGACAGGGAAGATGAGCAGTTCTTC. Translation gives CAGGQDREDEQFF.

This clonotype was picked up many times. The V call is TRBV20-1, the J call TRBJ1-5, with 7 nucleotides matching TRBD1. The CDR3 runs to 13 residues. Germline V lookup: CDR1 DFQATT, CDR2 SNEGSKA (reference sequence). The trim removed 5 bases at V and 2 bases at J, leaving 3 bases unmatched. CDR3 bases: TGCAGTGCTCCCAGGGGGGGCAATCAGCCCCAGCATTTT. The encoded protein is CSAPRGGNQPQHF.

This clonotype occurred a few times. This sequence joins TRBV20-1 and TRBJ2-3; 14 bases fit TRBD2. Germline CDR1 DFQATT, CDR2 SNEGSKA (reference sequence). The CDR3 is made up of 17 amino acids. V lost 3 bases, J lost 6 bases, and 11 bases stayed unmatched. The CDR3 here is CSARPRTSGRWGDTQYF. The CDR3 DNA reads as TGCAGTGCTAGGCCCCGGACTAGCGGGAGGTGGGGGGATACGCAGTATTTT.